This T cell receptor beta chain was found in a study of Graves' ophthalmopathy and Graves' hyperthyroidism. General study results and limits: Most clonotypes expanded in thyroid above 0.001 frequency were present in blood too.

The study amplified TCR beta CDR3 regions using RNA transcripts. Second-round multiplex PCR followed a first-round RT-PCR using HTBI primers. TCRdb processed the multiplex PCR reads anew with MiXCR; each CDR3 protein has one entry. This table holds more than 550,000 distinct CDR3 sequences, under 50% found once. Comment on this clonotype: The antigen remains undetermined. The germline gene is not matched at one end of the junction; a read error may be the cause.

Per the germline V gene, CDR1 is SEHNR and CDR2 is FQNEAQ (reference sequence). This CDR3 has 17 residues. This sequence was found in an adult man with Graves' ophthalmopathy. The source material was peripheral blood. This sequence joins TRBV7-9 and TRBJ1-2, with D maybe TRBD1 (6 bases). CDR3 sequence: CASSQGDRFSPAYGYTF. CDR3 bases: TGCGCCAGCAGCCAAGGTGACAGGTTTTCACCCGCCTATGGCTACACCTTC. Based on the CDR3 plus reference TRBV7-9 and TRBJ1-2, the full variable domain is DTGVSQNPRHKITKRGQNVTFRCDPISEHNRLYWYRQTLGQGPEFLTYFQNEAQLEKSRLLSDRFSAERPKGSFSTLEIQRTEQGDSAMYLCASSQGDRFSPAYGYTFGSGTRLTVV.